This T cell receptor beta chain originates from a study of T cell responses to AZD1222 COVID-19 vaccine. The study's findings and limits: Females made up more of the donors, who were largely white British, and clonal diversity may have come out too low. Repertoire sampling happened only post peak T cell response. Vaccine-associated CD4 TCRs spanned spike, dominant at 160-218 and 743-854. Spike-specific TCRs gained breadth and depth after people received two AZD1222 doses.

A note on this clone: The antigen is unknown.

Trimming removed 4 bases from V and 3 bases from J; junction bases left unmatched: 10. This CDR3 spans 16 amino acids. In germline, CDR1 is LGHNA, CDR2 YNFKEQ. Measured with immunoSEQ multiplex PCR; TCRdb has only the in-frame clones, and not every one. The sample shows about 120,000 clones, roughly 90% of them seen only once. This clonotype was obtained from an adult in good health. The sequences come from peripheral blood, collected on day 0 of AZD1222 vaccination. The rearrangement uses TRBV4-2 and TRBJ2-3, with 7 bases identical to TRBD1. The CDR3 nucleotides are TGTGCCAGCAGCCCCCGACAGGGTCTGGGGACAGATACGCAGTATTTT. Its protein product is CASSPRQGLGTDTQYF.